This record covers a single T cell receptor (beta chain). This specimen comes from a study of blood T cell repertoires in COVID-19. Study details: T cells, B-cell-depleted T cells, or PBMCs supplied cDNA or gDNA.

Authors' methods: Estimated nucleated cell counts came from reference gene primer amplification. The table came from immunoSEQ multiplex PCR; TCRdb's copy has only in-frame clones and leaves some out. V, J and clone size are those of that table, while D and trimming were read from the DNA. This table holds roughly 270,000 clones, around 85% found once. The germline CDR1 and CDR2 sequences are SGHRS and YFSETQ. V was pared by 0 bases and J by 0 bases, with 12 bases of the junction left unmatched. CDR3 size: 19 residues. This rearrangement joins TRBV5-1 to TRBJ2-1, with 7 bases fitting TRBD2. The specimen sequenced was peripheral blood. The sequence came from a man aged 50 to 59 with active or convalescent COVID-19. This CDR3 reads CASSLAVAGALGSYNEQFF. The CDR3 DNA reads TGCGCCAGCAGCTTGGCAGTCGCGGGAGCCTTAGGCTCCTACAATGAGCAGTTCTTC.